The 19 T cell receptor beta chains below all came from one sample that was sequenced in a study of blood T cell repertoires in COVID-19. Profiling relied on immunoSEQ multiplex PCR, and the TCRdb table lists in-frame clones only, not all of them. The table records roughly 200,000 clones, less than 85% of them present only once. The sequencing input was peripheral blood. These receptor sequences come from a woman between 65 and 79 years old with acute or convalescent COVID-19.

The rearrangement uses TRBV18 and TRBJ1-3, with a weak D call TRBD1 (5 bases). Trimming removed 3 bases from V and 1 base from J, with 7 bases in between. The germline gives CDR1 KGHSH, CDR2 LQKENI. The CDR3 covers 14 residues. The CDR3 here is CASSPDTSGNTIYF. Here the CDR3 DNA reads TGTGCCAGCTCACCGGACACTTCTGGAAACACCATATATTTT.

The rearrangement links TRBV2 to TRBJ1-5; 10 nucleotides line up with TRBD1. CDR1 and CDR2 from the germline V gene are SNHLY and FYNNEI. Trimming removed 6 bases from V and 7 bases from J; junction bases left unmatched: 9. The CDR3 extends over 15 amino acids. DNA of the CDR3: TGTGCCAGCAGATTCGGACAGGGGGGTGAGCAGCCCCAGCATTTT. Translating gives CASRFGQGGEQPQHF.

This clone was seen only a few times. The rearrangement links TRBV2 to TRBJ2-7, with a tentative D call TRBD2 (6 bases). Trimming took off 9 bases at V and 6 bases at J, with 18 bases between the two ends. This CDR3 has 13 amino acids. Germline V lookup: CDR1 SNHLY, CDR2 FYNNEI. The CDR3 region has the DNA TGTGCCAGTCGATCTCGGGAGAGTAGCGAGCAGTACTTC. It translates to CASRSRESSEQYF.

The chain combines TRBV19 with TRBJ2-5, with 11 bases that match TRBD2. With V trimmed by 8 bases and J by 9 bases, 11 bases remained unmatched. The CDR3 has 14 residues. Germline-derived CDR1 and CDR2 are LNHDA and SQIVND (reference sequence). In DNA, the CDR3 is TGTGCCAGTTCAGGGACTAGCGGTCCCTTGGCCCAGTACTTC. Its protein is CASSGTSGPLAQYF.

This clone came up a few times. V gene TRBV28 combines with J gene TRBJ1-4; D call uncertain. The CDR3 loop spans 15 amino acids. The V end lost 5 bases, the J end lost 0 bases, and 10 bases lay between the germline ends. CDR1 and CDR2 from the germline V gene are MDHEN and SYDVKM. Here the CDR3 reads CASSIRHPTNEKLFF. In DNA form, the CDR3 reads TGTGCCAGCAGTATCCGACACCCAACTAATGAAAAACTGTTTTTT.

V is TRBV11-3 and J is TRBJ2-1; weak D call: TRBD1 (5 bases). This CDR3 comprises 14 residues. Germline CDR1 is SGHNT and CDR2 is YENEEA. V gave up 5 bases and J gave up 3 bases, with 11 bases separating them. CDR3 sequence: CASSLTALYNEQFF. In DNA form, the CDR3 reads TGTGCCAGCAGCCTGACAGCACTCTACAATGAGCAGTTCTTC.

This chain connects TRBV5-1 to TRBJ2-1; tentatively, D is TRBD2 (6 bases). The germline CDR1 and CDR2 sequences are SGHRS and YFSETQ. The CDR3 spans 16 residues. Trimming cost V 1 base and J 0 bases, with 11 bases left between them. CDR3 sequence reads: CASSLFVGSSYNEQFF. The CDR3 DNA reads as TGCGCCAGCAGCTTGTTCGTCGGGAGCTCCTACAATGAGCAGTTCTTC.

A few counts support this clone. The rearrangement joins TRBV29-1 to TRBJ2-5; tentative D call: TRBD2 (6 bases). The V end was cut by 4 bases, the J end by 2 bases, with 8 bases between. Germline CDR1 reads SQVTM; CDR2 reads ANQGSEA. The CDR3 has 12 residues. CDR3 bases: TGCAGCGTTGCCCGGGGGCAAGAGACCCAGTACTTC. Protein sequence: CSVARGQETQYF.

CDR3 sequence: CSASRLPGAFEQFF. In DNA form, the CDR3 reads TGCAGTGCTAGTAGACTGCCTGGGGCATTCGAGCAGTTCTTC. This chain uses TRBV20-1 with TRBJ2-1, with D maybe TRBD1 (5 bases). CDR3 length: 14 amino acids. V lost 3 bases and J lost 10, with 19 bases in between. The germline V gene encodes CDR1 DFQATT and CDR2 SNEGSKA (reference sequence).

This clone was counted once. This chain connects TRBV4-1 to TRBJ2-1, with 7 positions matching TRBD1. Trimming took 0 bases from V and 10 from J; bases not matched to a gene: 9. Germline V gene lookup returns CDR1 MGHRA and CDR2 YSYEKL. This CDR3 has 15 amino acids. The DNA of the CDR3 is TGCGCCAGCAGCCAAGATCCCAACAGGGGCCGCGAGCAGTTCTTC. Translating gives CASSQDPNRGREQFF.

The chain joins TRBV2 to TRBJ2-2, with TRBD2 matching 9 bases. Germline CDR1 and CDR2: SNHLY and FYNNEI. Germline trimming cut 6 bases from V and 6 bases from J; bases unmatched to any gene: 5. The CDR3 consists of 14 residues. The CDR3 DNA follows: TGTGCCAGCAGGACGGGACTAGCCCCCGGGGAGCTGTTTTTT. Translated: CASRTGLAPGELFF.

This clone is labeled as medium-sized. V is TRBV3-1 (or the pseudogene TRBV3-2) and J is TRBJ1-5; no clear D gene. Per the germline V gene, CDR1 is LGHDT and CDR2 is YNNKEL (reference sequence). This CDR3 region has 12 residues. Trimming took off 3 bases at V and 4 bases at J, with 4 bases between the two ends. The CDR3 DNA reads TGTGCCAGCAGCCACCTTAATCAGCCCCAGCATTTT. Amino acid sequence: CASSHLNQPQHF.

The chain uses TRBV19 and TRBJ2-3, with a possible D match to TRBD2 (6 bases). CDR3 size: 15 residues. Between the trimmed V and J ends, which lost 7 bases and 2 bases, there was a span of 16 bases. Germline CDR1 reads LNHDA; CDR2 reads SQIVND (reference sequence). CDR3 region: CASTGSAGLTDTQYF. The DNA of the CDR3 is TGTGCCAGTACCGGGTCGGCGGGACTCACAGATACGCAGTATTTT.

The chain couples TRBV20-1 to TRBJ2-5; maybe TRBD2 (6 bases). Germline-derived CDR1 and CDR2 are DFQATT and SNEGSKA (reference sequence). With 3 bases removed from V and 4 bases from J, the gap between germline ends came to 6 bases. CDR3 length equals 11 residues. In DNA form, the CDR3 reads TGCAGTGCTAGCGGGAGAGAGACCCAGTACTTC. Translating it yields CSASGRETQYF.

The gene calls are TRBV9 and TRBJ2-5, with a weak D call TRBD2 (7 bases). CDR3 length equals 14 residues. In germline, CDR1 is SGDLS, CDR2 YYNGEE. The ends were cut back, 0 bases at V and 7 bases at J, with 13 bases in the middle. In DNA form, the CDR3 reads TGTGCCAGCAGCGTAGTGGGGGGGCAGGGGACCCAGTACTTC. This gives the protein CASSVVGGQGTQYF.

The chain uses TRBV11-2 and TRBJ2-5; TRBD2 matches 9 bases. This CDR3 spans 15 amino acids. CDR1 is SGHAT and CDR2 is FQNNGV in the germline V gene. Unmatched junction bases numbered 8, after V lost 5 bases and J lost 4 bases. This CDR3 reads CASSGAGGRGETQYF. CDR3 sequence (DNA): TGTGCCAGCAGCGGAGCGGGAGGAAGAGGAGAGACCCAGTACTTC.

CDR3 residues: CASSVGQDYGYTF. In nucleotides, the CDR3 is TGTGCCAGCAGTGTGGGACAGGACTATGGCTACACCTTC. The J gene is TRBJ1-2, the V gene TRBV2, with 8 nucleotides matching TRBD1. CDR1 is SNHLY, CDR2 FYNNEI, per germline. J gave up 3 bases and V 4 bases, and 1 base lay outside the gene matches. This CDR3 has 13 residues.

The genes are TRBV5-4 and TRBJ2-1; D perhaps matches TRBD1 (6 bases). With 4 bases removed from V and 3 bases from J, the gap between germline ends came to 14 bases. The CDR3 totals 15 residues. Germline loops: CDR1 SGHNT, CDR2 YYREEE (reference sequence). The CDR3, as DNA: TGTGCCAGCAGCCCGGACAGTGGTAACTACAATGAGCAGTTCTTC. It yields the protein CASSPDSGNYNEQFF.

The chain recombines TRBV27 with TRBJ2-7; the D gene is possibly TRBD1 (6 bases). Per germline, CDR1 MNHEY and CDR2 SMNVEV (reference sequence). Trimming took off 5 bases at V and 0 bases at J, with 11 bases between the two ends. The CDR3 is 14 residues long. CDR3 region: CASSATGFSYEQYF. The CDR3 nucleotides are TGTGCCAGCAGTGCGACAGGATTCTCCTACGAGCAGTACTTC.